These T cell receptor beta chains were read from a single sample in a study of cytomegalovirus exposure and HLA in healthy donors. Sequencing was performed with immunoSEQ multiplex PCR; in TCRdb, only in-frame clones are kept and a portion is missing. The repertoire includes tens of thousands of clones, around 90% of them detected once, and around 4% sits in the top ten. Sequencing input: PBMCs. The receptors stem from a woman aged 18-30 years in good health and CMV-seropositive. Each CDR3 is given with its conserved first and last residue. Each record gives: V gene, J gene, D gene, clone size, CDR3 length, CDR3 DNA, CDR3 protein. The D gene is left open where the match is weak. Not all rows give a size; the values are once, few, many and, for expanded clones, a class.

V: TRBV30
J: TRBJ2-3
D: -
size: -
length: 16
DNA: TGTGCCTGGATAGGATCCTGGGCGGGTGGGCGGAGGACGCAGTATTTT
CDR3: CAWIGSWAGGRRTQYF

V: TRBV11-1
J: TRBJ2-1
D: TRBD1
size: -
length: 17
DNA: TGTGCCAGCAGCCCTTCTCCCGGGACAGGCACCTACAATGAGCAGTTCTTC
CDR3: CASSPSPGTGTYNEQFF

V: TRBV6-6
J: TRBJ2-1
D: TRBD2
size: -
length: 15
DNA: TGTGCCAGCAGTTACCCGCGACTAGCCGGTGGTGAGCAGTTCTTC
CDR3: CASSYPRLAGGEQFF

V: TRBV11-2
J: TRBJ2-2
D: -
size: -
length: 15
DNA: TGTGCCAGCAGCTTAGTAGGAGGGAGTCGGGGGGAGCTGTTTTTT
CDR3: CASSLVGGSRGELFF

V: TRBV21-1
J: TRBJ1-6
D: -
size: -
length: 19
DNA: TGTGCCAGCAGCAAAAGCGACGGGACAGGGGCCAAAAATAATTCACCCCTCCACTTT
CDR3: CASSKSDGTGAKNNSPLHF

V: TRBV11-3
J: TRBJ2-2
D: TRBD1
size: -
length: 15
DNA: TGTGCCAGCAGCCCCGGGACAGAGAACACCGGGGAGCTGTTTTTT
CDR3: CASSPGTENTGELFF

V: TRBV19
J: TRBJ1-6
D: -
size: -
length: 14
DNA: TGTGCCAGTAGTATAGTCGCCAGGGATTCACCCCTCCACTTT
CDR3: CASSIVARDSPLHF

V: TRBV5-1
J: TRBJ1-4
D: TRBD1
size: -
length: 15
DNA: TGCGCCAGCAGCGTCACGACAGGGCCTCAGGAAAAACTGTTTTTT
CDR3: CASSVTTGPQEKLFF

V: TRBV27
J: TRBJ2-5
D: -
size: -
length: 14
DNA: TGTGCCAGCAGTTCACGACGGGACCAAGAGACCCAGTACTTC
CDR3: CASSSRRDQETQYF

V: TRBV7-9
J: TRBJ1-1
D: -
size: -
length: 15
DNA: TGTGCCAGCAGCCTACCCCAGGGAAAGAACACTGAAGCTTTCTTT
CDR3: CASSLPQGKNTEAFF

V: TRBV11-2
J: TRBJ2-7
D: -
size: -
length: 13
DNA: TGTGCCAGCAGCTTATTATCCTTCTACGAGCAGTACTTC
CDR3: CASSLLSFYEQYF

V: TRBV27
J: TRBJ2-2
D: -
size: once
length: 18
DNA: TGTGCCAGCAGTCCCGGTAGAGGGTTGGCCCTGGGCACCGGGGAGCTGTTTTTT
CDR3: CASSPGRGLALGTGELFF

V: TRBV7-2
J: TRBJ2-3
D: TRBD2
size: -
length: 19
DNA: TGTGCCAGCAGCTTAGCTCCCCCCCAGGTGGGCGGGGGGCGAGATACGCAGTATTTT
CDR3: CASSLAPPQVGGGRDTQYF

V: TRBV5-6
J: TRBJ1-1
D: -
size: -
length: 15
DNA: TGTGCCAGCAGCTTGGGCCCGCGGGGTCCCACTGAAGCTTTCTTT
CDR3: CASSLGPRGPTEAFF

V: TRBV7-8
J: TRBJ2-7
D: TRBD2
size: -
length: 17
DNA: TGTGCCAGCAGCACCCATCGGACTAGCGGGAGCTCCTACGAGCAGTACTTC
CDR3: CASSTHRTSGSSYEQYF

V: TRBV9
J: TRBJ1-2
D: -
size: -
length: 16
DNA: TGTGCCAGCAGCGTAGCGGCGGCAGCCACTAACTATGGCTACACCTTC
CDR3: CASSVAAAATNYGYTF

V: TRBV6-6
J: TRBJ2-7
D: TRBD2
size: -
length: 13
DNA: TGTGCCAGTCGACTAGCGGAGGCCTACGAGCAGTACTTC
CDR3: CASRLAEAYEQYF

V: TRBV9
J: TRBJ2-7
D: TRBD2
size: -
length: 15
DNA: TGTGCCAGCAGCGTCTGGGAGGGAGAACCCTACGAGCAGTACTTC
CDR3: CASSVWEGEPYEQYF

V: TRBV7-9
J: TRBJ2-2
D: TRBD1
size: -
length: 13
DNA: TGTGCCAGCAGGACGACAGGGGACGGGGAGCTGTTTTTT
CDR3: CASRTTGDGELFF

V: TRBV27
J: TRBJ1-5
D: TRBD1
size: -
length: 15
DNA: TGTGCCAGCAAACCTTTCGACAGGGTAAATCAGCCCCAGCATTTT
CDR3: CASKPFDRVNQPQHF

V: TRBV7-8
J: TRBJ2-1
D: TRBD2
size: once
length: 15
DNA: TGTGCCAGCAGCTCGTTAGCGGGAGGGAACAATGAGCAGTTCTTC
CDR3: CASSSLAGGNNEQFF

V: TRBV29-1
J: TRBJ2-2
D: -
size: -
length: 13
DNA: TGCAGCGTTAACCAGGGTCGTCGAGGGGAGCTGTTTTTT
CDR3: CSVNQGRRGELFF

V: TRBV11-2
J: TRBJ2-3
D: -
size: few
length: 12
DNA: TGTGCCAGCAGCTTAACGGGAGATACGCAGTATTTT
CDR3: CASSLTGDTQYF

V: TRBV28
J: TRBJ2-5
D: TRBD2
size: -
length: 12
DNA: TGTGCCAGCAGGGGGGGGTATGAGACCCAGTACTTC
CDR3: CASRGGYETQYF

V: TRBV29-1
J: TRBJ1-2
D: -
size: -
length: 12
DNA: TGCAGCGTTGGCCTGGGGGCAGTGGGCTACACCTTC
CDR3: CSVGLGAVGYTF

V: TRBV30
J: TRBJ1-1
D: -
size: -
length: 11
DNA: TGTGCCTGGCATGGTTGGGCGTCGGCTTTCTTT
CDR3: CAWHGWASAFF

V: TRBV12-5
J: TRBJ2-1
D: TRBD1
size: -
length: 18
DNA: TGTGCTAGTGCCCCCCCACTCCCCGACAGGGGAATGGTAGATGAGCAGTTCTTC
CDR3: CASAPPLPDRGMVDEQFF

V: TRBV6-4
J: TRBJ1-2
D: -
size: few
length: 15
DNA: TGTGCCAGCAGTGACGGGGAGGAGGCGGTTAGCGGCTACACCTTC
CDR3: CASSDGEEAVSGYTF

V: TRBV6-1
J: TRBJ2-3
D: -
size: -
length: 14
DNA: TGTGCCAGCAGTGAGGGCAGGGGTCCAGATACGCAGTATTTT
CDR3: CASSEGRGPDTQYF

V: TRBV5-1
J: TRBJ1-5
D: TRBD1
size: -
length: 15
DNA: TGCGCCAGCAGCCTCGGGACAGTGAGCAATCAGCCCCAGCATTTT
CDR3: CASSLGTVSNQPQHF

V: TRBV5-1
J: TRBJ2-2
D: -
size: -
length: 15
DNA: TGCGCCAGCAGCTTGGGACGGACAGACACCGGGGAGCTGTTTTTT
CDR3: CASSLGRTDTGELFF

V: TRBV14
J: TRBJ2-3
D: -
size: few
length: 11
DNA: TGTGCCAGCAGCAGTCAGCGGACGCAGTATTTT
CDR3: CASSSQRTQYF

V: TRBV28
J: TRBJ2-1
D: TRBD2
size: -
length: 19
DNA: TGTGCCAGCAGTTCCTCGGCCGGGACTAGCGGGAGGGCCCTAAATGAGCAGTTCTTC
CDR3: CASSSSAGTSGRALNEQFF

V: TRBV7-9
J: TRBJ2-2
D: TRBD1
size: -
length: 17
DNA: TGTGCCAGCAGCCCACCGGGACAGGCGGCGAACACCGGGGAGCTGTTTTTT
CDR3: CASSPPGQAANTGELFF

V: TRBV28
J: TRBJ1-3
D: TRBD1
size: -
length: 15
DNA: TGTGCCAGCAGTTCCACGAAGGGGGCGCGAAACACCATATATTTT
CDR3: CASSSTKGARNTIYF

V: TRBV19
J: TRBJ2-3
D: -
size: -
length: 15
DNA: TGTGCCAGTAGTATAGAGGCGGAGAGCACAGATACGCAGTATTTT
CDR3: CASSIEAESTDTQYF

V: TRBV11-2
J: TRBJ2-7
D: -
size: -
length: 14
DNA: TGTGCCAGCACCCCGGGGGGCAGGGTCCACGAGCAGTACTTC
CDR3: CASTPGGRVHEQYF

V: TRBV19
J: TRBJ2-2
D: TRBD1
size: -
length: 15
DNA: TGTGCCAGTATTACTTATACAGGGGGCCCCGGGGAGCTGTTTTTT
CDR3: CASITYTGGPGELFF

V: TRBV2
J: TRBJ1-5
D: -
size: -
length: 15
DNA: TGTGCCAGCAGCCCCCCCCGGGGTCGCAATCAGCCCCAGCATTTT
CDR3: CASSPPRGRNQPQHF

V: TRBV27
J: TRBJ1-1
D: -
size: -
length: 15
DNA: TGTGCCAGCAGTTTATCCGAACTGAGGGTCACTGAAGCTTTCTTT
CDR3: CASSLSELRVTEAFF

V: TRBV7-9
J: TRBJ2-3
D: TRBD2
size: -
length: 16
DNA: TGTGCCAGCAGCTTAGTTGGTCTAGCGGGCACAGATACGCAGTATTTT
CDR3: CASSLVGLAGTDTQYF

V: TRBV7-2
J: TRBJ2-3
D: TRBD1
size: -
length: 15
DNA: TGTGCCAGCACTGTCGGGACAGGGGGGACAGATACGCAGTATTTT
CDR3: CASTVGTGGTDTQYF